The rows below give T cell receptor beta chains drawn from one sample of a study of shared clonotypes between healthy human individuals. Sequencing used immunoSEQ multiplex PCR; TCRdb keeps in-frame clones, though not all of them. The sample carries around 2.1 million clones, just over 90% recorded once. Material: naive CD8+ T cells from PBMCs. The receptors shown here come from a man between 18 and 29 years old in good health. Some clones in this sample may be carry-over from other donors' samples. The CDR3 runs from the conserved cysteine through the conserved F or W. A D gene is named only where the DNA matches it firmly. Some rows have no size entry. The others give once, few or many, or a class for an expanded clone.

j_call clone_size d_call v_call cdr3_nt cdr3_aa
TRBJ1-1 NA NA TRBV6-1 TGTGCCACCCTAGACGGACCGAACACTGAAGCTTTCTTT CATLDGPNTEAFF
TRBJ2-7 NA TRBD1 TRBV6-6 TGTGCCAGCAGTTACACGGACAGGACCTACGAGCAGTACTTC CASSYTDRTYEQYF
TRBJ1-1 NA TRBD1 TRBV27 TGTGCCAGCAGTTTCAGGGGGCCTCCGTCTGAAGCTTTCTTT CASSFRGPPSEAFF
TRBJ2-7 NA TRBD1 TRBV25-1 TGTGCCAGCAGTGAATCGGACAGGGTAGACTTC CASSESDRVDF
TRBJ1-2 NA NA TRBV7-9 TGTGCCAGCAGGGACTATGGCTACACCTTC CASRDYGYTF
TRBJ2-7 NA NA TRBV5-8 TGTGCCAGCAGCTTGTTTCGCCAGCCCTACGAGCAGTACTTC CASSLFRQPYEQYF
TRBJ2-7 NA NA TRBV5-5 TGTGCCAGCAGCTTCGGGTACGAGCAGTACTTC CASSFGYEQYF
TRBJ2-3 NA TRBD2 TRBV2 TGTGCCAGCAGTGAAGGGACTAGCGGAGCACTGGATACGCAGTATTTT CASSEGTSGALDTQYF
TRBJ2-1 NA NA TRBV7-9 TGTGCCAGCAGCCTGTGGGCTAGAAGCCGCAATGAGCAGTTCTTC CASSLWARSRNEQFF
TRBJ2-7 NA NA TRBV21-1 TGTGCCAGCAGCTCGACCTACGAGCAGTACTTC CASSSTYEQYF
TRBJ1-1 few NA TRBV5-1 TGCGCCAGCAGCTTGGAGCAGGGCTTGAACACTGAAGCTTTCTTT CASSLEQGLNTEAFF
TRBJ1-2 NA NA TRBV6-6 TGTGCCAGCAGTCACCACGATAGACAGAATGACTATGGCTACACCTTC CASSHHDRQNDYGYTF
TRBJ2-1 NA TRBD2 TRBV19 TGTGCCTGCGGGGGGCCGATCGAAGGCAATGAGCAGTTCTTC CACGGPIEGNEQFF
TRBJ2-7 NA NA TRBV25-1 TGTGCCAGCAGTGGAAGCCCGGGGCAAACCTCGGGGGAGCAGTACTTC CASSGSPGQTSGEQYF
TRBJ2-1 NA TRBD2 TRBV9 TGTGCCAGCAGCCAGGGGGGTAGCGGGAGGGCCGGGAATGAGCAGTTCTTC CASSQGGSGRAGNEQFF
TRBJ1-1 NA TRBD1 TRBV27 TGTGCCACAGGGGCCAGGGGGACTGAAGCTTTCTTT CATGARGTEAFF
TRBJ2-2 once NA TRBV10-3 TGTGCCATCAGTGAGGCGGACCCGCTAAACACCGGGGAGCTGTTTTTT CAISEADPLNTGELFF
TRBJ2-5 NA TRBD1 TRBV25-1 TGTGCCAGCTCCCGGGACAGGGTACAGGAGCAGTACTTC CASSRDRVQEQYF
TRBJ1-1 NA NA TRBV29-1 TGCAGCGTTTACGGGGGGCTGAGGACTGAAGCTTTCTTT CSVYGGLRTEAFF
TRBJ2-7 NA NA TRBV6-5 TGTGCCAGCAAGGAGGGGGCGGGAACTGCCTACGAGCAGTACTTC CASKEGAGTAYEQYF
TRBJ1-1 NA NA TRBV6-4 TGTGCCAGCAGACGTCCCGTTGGGAACACTGAAGCTTTCTTT CASRRPVGNTEAFF
TRBJ1-1 NA TRBD1 TRBV7-9 TGTGCCAGCAGACCAAGCGCGACAGGGGTGATGGACACTGAAGCTTTCTTT CASRPSATGVMDTEAFF
TRBJ1-5 NA NA TRBV2 TGTGCCAGCAAGGCAGCCAAGCCCGTTTCGTCTCAGCCCCAGCATTTT CASKAAKPVSSQPQHF
TRBJ2-7 NA NA TRBV4-3 TGCGCCAGCAGCCAAAGGGGGGCGGGTGATCCCTACGAGCAGTACTTC CASSQRGAGDPYEQYF
TRBJ2-7 NA TRBD2 TRBV28 TGTGCCAGCAACGGCCCGAGGCTAGCGGGAGACTCCTACGAGCAGTACTTC CASNGPRLAGDSYEQYF
TRBJ2-7 NA NA TRBV28 TGTGCCAGCAGCCCCACTCTAGTCGAGCAGTACTTC CASSPTLVEQYF
TRBJ2-5 NA TRBD1 TRBV9 TGTGCCAGCAGCGTAGCTAAGGACAGGGGAAAAGAGACCCAGTACTTC CASSVAKDRGKETQYF
TRBJ1-1 NA TRBD1 TRBV7-9 TGTGCCAGCAGCTTAGTTTGGACAGGGATGATGAACACTGAAGCTTTCTTT CASSLVWTGMMNTEAFF
TRBJ2-7 NA NA TRBV6-1 TGTGCCAGCAGTGAAAGGGCAGGGTTGGGCTACGAGCAGTACTTC CASSERAGLGYEQYF
TRBJ2-7 once NA TRBV27 TGTGCCAGCAGTTTCACAGGTCCTGGGGACGAGCAGTACTTC CASSFTGPGDEQYF
TRBJ1-4 once NA TRBV28 TGTGCCAGCAGCACCAGGGAACAGGGTGGTGAAAAACTGTTTTTT CASSTREQGGEKLFF
TRBJ2-7 NA TRBD2 TRBV7-2 TGTGCCAGCAGCCCTAGCGGGCGCTCCTACGAGCAGTACTTC CASSPSGRSYEQYF
TRBJ2-7 NA TRBD1 TRBV28 TGCTATAGTTGGGACAGCCCCTACGAGCAGTACTTC CYSWDSPYEQYF
TRBJ1-1 NA NA TRBV4-1 TGCGCCAGCAGCCAAGAGCAGGGTATGAACACTGAAGCTTTCTTT CASSQEQGMNTEAFF
TRBJ1-1 NA TRBD1 TRBV19 TGTGCCAGTAGTATTTCCGGGACAGGAAACACTGAAGCTTTCTTT CASSISGTGNTEAFF
TRBJ2-1 NA TRBD2 TRBV7-8 TGTGCCAGCAGCTTATTGTGGACTAGCGTTAATGAGCAGTTCTTC CASSLLWTSVNEQFF
TRBJ2-7 NA NA TRBV5-1 TGCGCCAGCAGCCATTTGTTTGGGGTGGGCGACGAGCAGTACTTC CASSHLFGVGDEQYF
TRBJ1-1 NA NA TRBV9 TGTGCCAGCAGCGCCCAGGTGAACACTGAAGCTTTCTTT CASSAQVNTEAFF
TRBJ1-1 once NA TRBV6-6 TGTGCCAGCAGTGACAATCCGAACACTGAAGCTTTCTTT CASSDNPNTEAFF
TRBJ2-3 NA NA TRBV9 TGTGCCAGCAGCGCCCAACTAAGCACAGATACGCAGTATTTT CASSAQLSTDTQYF
TRBJ2-3 few NA TRBV7-9 TGTGCCAGCAGCTCTAGCACAGATACGCAGTATTTT CASSSSTDTQYF
TRBJ1-1 NA NA TRBV5-4 TGTGCCAGCAGCTTGGCTGGAGCGAAGCCGAGAGCTTTCTTT CASSLAGAKPRAFF
TRBJ2-7 NA TRBD1 TRBV5-1 TGCGCCAGCAGGACAGGGGGGATCGTACCCGAGCAGTACTTC CASRTGGIVPEQYF
TRBJ1-1 NA NA TRBV27 TGTGCCAGCAGTTTTCTACCAGGGAACACTGAAGCTTTCTTT CASSFLPGNTEAFF
TRBJ1-1 NA NA TRBV7-9 TGTGCCAGCACCGTAATCTTGAACACTGAAGCTTTCTTT CASTVILNTEAFF
TRBJ1-2 NA NA TRBV9 TGTGCCAGCAGCGGAAGCTATGGCTACACCTTC CASSGSYGYTF
TRBJ2-1 once NA TRBV4-1 TGCGCCAGCAGCCAAGACCCCATAGTTACGCGCAATGAGCAGTTCTTC CASSQDPIVTRNEQFF
TRBJ2-2 NA NA TRBV7-9 TGTGCCAGCAGCCAGCCTACGGGAGTAGCCGGGGAGCTGTTTTTT CASSQPTGVAGELFF
TRBJ2-1 NA NA TRBV19 TGTGCCAGTAGTATATCCTCCTACAATGAGCAGTTCTTC CASSISSYNEQFF
TRBJ2-2 NA NA TRBV27 TGTGCCAGCAGTTTATTTGGACCGAACACCGGGGAGCTGTTTTTT CASSLFGPNTGELFF
TRBJ1-5 NA TRBD1 TRBV4-1 TGCGCCAGCAGCCAAGACCCCACAGGGGGATTAGGGCCCCAGCATTTT CASSQDPTGGLGPQHF
TRBJ2-4 NA NA TRBV28 TGTGCCAGCAGGTCTCGGGAGAGAGCCAAAAACATTCAGTACTTC CASRSRERAKNIQYF
TRBJ1-2 NA NA TRBV6-1 TGTGCCAGCAGTATAGGACAGTTCAGCTATGGCTACACCTTC CASSIGQFSYGYTF
TRBJ2-7 once TRBD2 TRBV7-8 TGTGCCAGCAGCCACCCTCTTTGGCCTAGCGGGAGGAACGAGCAGTACTTC CASSHPLWPSGRNEQYF
TRBJ1-4 NA NA TRBV7-9 TGTGCCAGCAGCTCCACCGGGTCTAATGAAAAACTGTTTTTT CASSSTGSNEKLFF
TRBJ1-2 NA NA TRBV27 TGTGCCAGCAGTTTAGACAGCTACTATGGCTACACCTTC CASSLDSYYGYTF
TRBJ2-1 NA NA TRBV19 TGTGCCAGTAGTATCATCGGCTCCCCGAGGGATGAGCAGTTCTTC CASSIIGSPRDEQFF
TRBJ2-7 NA TRBD1 TRBV7-9 TGTGCCAGCAGCCTACCCGGGACAGGGAACGACGAGCAGTACTTC CASSLPGTGNDEQYF
TRBJ1-4 NA TRBD1 TRBV19 TGTGCCAGTAGGGACAGGGGGCCTACTAATGAAAAACTGTTTTTT CASRDRGPTNEKLFF
TRBJ2-3 NA TRBD2 TRBV7-8 TGTGCCAGCAGCACGGGACTAGCGGGAGGGCCGAGCACAGATACGCAGTATTTT CASSTGLAGGPSTDTQYF